Listed below are T cell receptor beta chains from one sample, sequenced in a study of cytomegalovirus exposure and HLA in healthy donors. Produced via immunoSEQ multiplex PCR; TCRdb's table is partial and in-frame only. Here the sample spans 70,000 to 100,000 clones, over 55% being singletons. The sample was PBMCs. These receptors were obtained from a woman between 50 and 59 years old in good health and CMV-seropositive. Both conserved end residues are part of each CDR3. D genes are given only for firm matches. Size is omitted from some rows. Given values are once, few, many or a class for expanded clones.

V	D	J	size	CDR3	DNA
TRBV27	TRBD1	TRBJ1-5	-	CASSLNAGGNQPQHF	TGTGCCAGCAGTTTAAACGCAGGGGGGAATCAGCCCCAGCATTTT
TRBV5-1	TRBD2	TRBJ2-3	-	CASSLSGGRDTQYF	TGCGCCAGCAGCCTCTCGGGGGGTAGAGATACGCAGTATTTT
TRBV7-8	TRBD1	TRBJ1-1	-	CASSSLPGQGAEAFF	TGTGCCAGCAGCTCCCTACCGGGACAGGGGGCTGAAGCTTTCTTT
TRBV6-6	-	TRBJ1-1	-	CASSYSGPGRETEAFF	TGTGCCAGCAGTTACTCCGGGCCCGGGAGGGAAACTGAAGCTTTCTTT
TRBV6-1	-	TRBJ1-3	-	CASSGQSSGNTIYF	TGTGCCAGCAGTGGACAGAGCTCTGGAAACACCATATATTTT
TRBV5-1	TRBD2	TRBJ2-1	few	CASSLGPSGGASEQFF	TGCGCCAGCAGCCTGGGGCCTAGCGGGGGGGCGTCTGAGCAGTTCTTC
TRBV19	TRBD1	TRBJ1-1	once	CASRMGQGYTEAFF	TGTGCCAGTAGGATGGGACAGGGATATACTGAAGCTTTCTTT
TRBV5-1	TRBD2	TRBJ2-5	-	CASSLGGRGALQETQYF	TGCGCCAGCAGCCTGGGTGGGCGGGGGGCCCTCCAAGAGACCCAGTACTTC
TRBV29-1	TRBD1	TRBJ2-1	-	CSVARQGIEQFF	TGCAGCGTTGCCAGACAGGGGATTGAGCAGTTCTTC
TRBV19	TRBD1	TRBJ1-2	-	CASSYRDRGRGYTF	TGTGCCAGTAGCTACCGGGACAGGGGTAGGGGCTACACCTTC
TRBV7-3	TRBD1	TRBJ2-5	-	CASSLDSGGQETQYF	TGTGCCAGCAGCTTAGACTCAGGGGGACAAGAGACCCAGTACTTC
TRBV7-9	-	TRBJ2-7	-	CASSPVQGWVDEQYF	TGTGCCAGCAGCCCCGTGCAGGGATGGGTAGACGAGCAGTACTTC
TRBV7-9	-	TRBJ2-2	few	CASSPMYTGELFF	TGTGCCAGCAGCCCTATGTACACCGGGGAGCTGTTTTTT
TRBV9	-	TRBJ1-1	few	CASSVDTGVTEAFF	TGTGCCAGCAGCGTAGATACGGGGGTCACTGAAGCTTTCTTT
TRBV5-6	TRBD1	TRBJ1-2	-	CASSLGGTAVYGYTF	TGTGCCAGCAGCTTGGGAGGGACAGCCGTCTATGGCTACACCTTC
TRBV7-9	TRBD1	TRBJ2-5	-	CASSLALTDRGQETQYF	TGTGCCAGCAGCTTAGCGCTCACGGACAGGGGCCAAGAGACCCAGTACTTC
TRBV6-6	-	TRBJ1-2	once	CASTRGAEGYTF	TGTGCCAGCACTAGGGGCGCAGAGGGCTACACCTTC
TRBV5-4	TRBD2	TRBJ2-1	few	CASSLGSGGYEQFF	TGTGCCAGCAGCTTAGGAAGCGGGGGGTATGAGCAGTTCTTC
TRBV14	-	TRBJ1-4	-	CASSLRLGSGEKLFF	TGTGCCAGCAGCCTCCGTCTGGGAAGCGGCGAAAAACTGTTTTTT
TRBV9	-	TRBJ1-3	-	CASSAFDGREVDTIYF	TGTGCCAGCAGCGCATTCGATGGTCGCGAGGTGGACACCATATATTTT
TRBV27	TRBD1	TRBJ1-2	-	CASSPGTGYGYTF	TGTGCCAGCAGTCCTGGGACAGGCTATGGCTACACCTTC
TRBV5-4	TRBD1	TRBJ1-2	-	CASSSEAQGRDGYTF	TGTGCCAGCAGCTCGGAGGCACAGGGGCGGGATGGCTACACCTTC
TRBV2	-	TRBJ1-2	-	CASSETGPGAWGYTF	TGTGCCAGCAGTGAGACGGGCCCAGGGGCGTGGGGCTACACCTTC
TRBV7-2	-	TRBJ1-2	-	CASSSSTGGYGYTF	TGTGCCAGCAGCTCCAGTACGGGAGGCTATGGCTACACCTTC
TRBV5-1	-	TRBJ1-1	-	CASSPREGGNTEAFF	TGCGCCAGCAGCCCGCGGGAGGGGGGGAACACTGAAGCTTTCTTT
TRBV28	-	TRBJ2-7	-	CASSSGGYEQYF	TGTGCCAGCAGCTCCGGGGGATACGAGCAGTACTTC
TRBV19	-	TRBJ1-5	-	CASSIDEYFSNQPQHF	TGTGCCAGTAGTATAGATGAGTATTTTAGCAATCAGCCCCAGCATTTT
TRBV13	-	TRBJ2-5	-	CASSAPGLLQETQYF	TGTGCCAGCAGCGCCCCTGGACTGTTACAAGAGACCCAGTACTTC
TRBV6-5	-	TRBJ2-2	many	CASSYTGRTGELFF	TGTGCCAGCAGTTACACCGGTCGTACCGGGGAGCTGTTTTTT
TRBV19	TRBD1	TRBJ1-2	-	CASSIGAGQSYGYTF	TGTGCCAGTAGTATAGGTGCGGGACAGAGCTATGGCTACACCTTC
TRBV12-5	TRBD1	TRBJ1-1	-	CASGSGGNTEAFF	TGTGCTAGTGGCTCAGGGGGAAACACTGAAGCTTTCTTT
TRBV28	-	TRBJ2-7	-	CASSQGSYEQYF	TGTGCCAGCAGCCAGGGCTCCTACGAGCAGTACTTC
TRBV7-6	-	TRBJ2-1	-	CASSLAKDYEQFF	TGTGCCAGCAGCTTAGCGAAGGACTATGAGCAGTTCTTC
TRBV7-9	TRBD2	TRBJ2-5	few	CASSLVPSGGAQETQYF	TGTGCCAGCAGCTTAGTTCCCAGCGGGGGGGCCCAAGAGACCCAGTACTTC
TRBV5-1	TRBD2	TRBJ2-5	-	CASNRSPGLAGETQYF	TGCGCCAGCAATCGTAGCCCCGGACTAGCGGGAGAGACCCAGTACTTC
TRBV6-1	TRBD1	TRBJ2-7	few	CASTSQGAGYEQYF	TGTGCCAGCACCTCGCAGGGGGCGGGGTACGAGCAGTACTTC
TRBV9	TRBD1	TRBJ2-1	-	CASSVTQGAGNEQFF	TGTGCCAGCAGCGTAACCCAGGGGGCGGGGAATGAGCAGTTCTTC
TRBV5-1	TRBD2	TRBJ2-1	-	CASSLMTSGGNEQFF	TGCGCCAGCAGCTTGATGACTAGCGGGGGCAATGAGCAGTTCTTC